This TCR beta chain was obtained from a study of shared clonotypes between healthy human individuals (TCRdb year 2020). Study-level background: Two women and three men aged 18 to 49 years were included in the cohort. For each donor, CD4 naive and CD4 memory were each run on three plates, CD8 naive on two plates, and CD8 memory on one plate. The study deeply sequenced blood TCR repertoires of five healthy adults to estimate repertoire size and the extent of clonotype sharing between individuals. Different laboratories and diverse techniques were used to prepare libraries and sequence TCR repertoires, to increase sequencing depth and limit assay-specific biases. Each donor's leukapheresis produced roughly between roughly 0.85 and 9.5 billion PBMCs.

CD8 naive samples were CD45RO-negative cells positively selected for CCR7, giving a CD45RA+CCR7+ population that excluded TemRA cells. Donors were healthy HIV-negative adults with no recently reported acute infections or vaccinations. All donors were Caucasian adults living in Nashville, Tennessee, USA. Blood was collected by leukapheresis, and PBMCs were isolated by Ficoll-Histopaque density gradient centrifugation and then cryopreserved in liquid nitrogen vapor phase. Analytical flow cytometry was used to check the purity and quantity of every magnetically sorted T cell population. From each sorted fraction, genomic DNA was isolated and quantified by UV absorbance on a Nanodrop 2000c. Overall study results and their limits: The genetic and exposure-history diversity represented was limited by the small number of donors. Compared with non-shared clonotypes, the clonotypes found in all four sorted-subset donors had higher generation probabilities. Pairwise subsampling led to the expectation that sequencing depth would affect the degree of clonotype sharing among donors. Rarefaction of sorted-subset datasets indicated incomplete sequencing despite the large sequencing depth. Sampling was restricted to blood, and TCR repertoires in tissue are likely to differ from TCR repertoires in blood. Larger estimated clonotype richness was generally found for naive subsets than for memory subsets. Sharing across several donors was observed for approximately 5% of naive CD4, less than 4% of naive CD8, 2% to 2.5% of memory CD4, and roughly 0.4% of memory CD8 clonotypes.

TCR CDR3 regions were amplified from genomic DNA by multiplex PCR using the deep immunoSEQ assay. Extracted genomic DNA from each cell subset was distributed evenly across all wells of several immunoSEQ 96-well plates, and each plate was treated as a replicate. For sorted subsets, about 200 ng genomic DNA, equal to 25,000 to 35,000 T cell genomes, was loaded into each replicate PCR. Purified libraries were quantified with a Qubit 3.0 fluorometer, sized on a Bioanalyzer 2100, and re-quantified with the KAPA Library Quantification kit. Every immunoSEQ 96-well plate was sequenced on a separate single-read 150-cycle Illumina NextSeq 550 flow cell. In the paper's pipeline: Because the immunoSEQ output held only junctional sequences and lacked quality scores, the filtering could not match the filtering applied to full-length reads. Sequences were annotated with PyIR, a Python wrapper for IgBLAST v1.9, and V/J genes and CDR3 were assigned using IMGT germline references. Reads with weak V/J assignments (E-value above 1e-6), missing CDR3, stop codons, out-of-frame junctions, or ambiguous translated residues were removed. A V3J clonotype was defined by an identical inferred V gene, J gene, and CDR3 amino acid sequence. Percentage overlap between repertoires was calculated by dividing the number of shared unique clonotypes by the size of the smaller repertoire. Richness of each repertoire was evaluated using RTK rarefaction, the Chao1 estimator, and Recon v2.1 estimates of unobserved clonotypes. For all TCRbeta clonotypes obtained by the gDNA method from four donors, generation probabilities were computed with OLGA. The clones in this table, taken by TCRdb from immuneACCESS, are in-frame only. Not every clone is retained; where verified, under half of the shortfall comes from an unresolved V gene, and the cause of the rest is unknown. That table furnishes V, J and clone size, whereas the DNA furnished D and trimming. The sample table shows millions of clones, and about 95% are seen once. 0.85% to 1.2% of the sample comes from the top ten.

CDR1 SQVTM and CDR2 ANQGSEA were looked up in the germline V gene. Trimming at the junction amounts to 3 bases on V and 1 base on J, and the germline ends lie 3 bases apart. The CDR3, from cysteine to phenylalanine, totals 11 residues. Just CDR3 DNA is preserved here, 33 bases in frame from base 1. Worth noting for this clone: Its recognized antigen is unknown. Base qualities were left out, and no much larger clone turns up one base away.

The chain employs TRBV29-1 and TRBJ2-5; the D gene cannot be resolved reliably. What was sequenced was naive CD8+ T cells sorted from blood. In light of the paper, this sample's cell subset or site label describes: CD45RA+CCR7+. The receptor comes from a man younger than 35 in good health. For the CDR3, the sequence is CSVDSQETQYF. The nucleotides read TGCAGCGTTGATAGCCAAGAGACCCAGTACTTC. The CDR3, completed at both ends by the reference TRBV29-1 and TRBJ2-5 genes, gives the full variable domain SAVISQKPSRDICQRGTSLTIQCQVDSQVTMMFWYRQQPGQSLTLIATANQGSEATYESGFVIDKFPISRPNLTFSTLTVSNMSPEDSSIYLCSVDSQETQYFGPGTRLLVL.